These 24 T cell receptor beta chains came from one sample sequenced in a study of CD8+ T cells in alopecia areata. Treatment denoted: oral pan-JAK inhibitor, 5-10 mg twice daily. Reverse transcription of extracted RNA yielded cDNA, which provided the sequencing template. Using immunoSEQ multiplex PCR, the repertoire was profiled, and TCRdb retains in-frame clones only, with some absent. The table shows approximately 200,000 clones, with around 60% occurring only once. Sample: CD4+ T cells sorted from blood, taken at week 4, from a patient treated with tofacitinib. Receptor source: a human donor with alopecia areata.

The chain is built from TRBV7-9 and TRBJ2-5; D not resolved. This CDR3 spans 14 amino acids. Germline CDR1 SEHNR, CDR2 FQNEAQ (reference sequence). V was cut by 4 bases and J by 5 bases, with 14 bases left in between. The CDR3: CASSSTAGTETQYF. The CDR3 coding sequence is TGTGCCAGCAGCTCAACGGCAGGTACCGAGACCCAGTACTTC.

This clone was observed a single time. V and J are TRBV4-2 and TRBJ2-2; D remains ambiguous. Germline assignment: CDR1 LGHNA and CDR2 YNFKEQ. V was trimmed by 5 bases and J by 5 bases, leaving 12 bases between them. There are 14 residues in the CDR3. CDR3 nucleotides: TGTGCCAGCAGCGTTCAGGTTTCGACCGGGGAGCTGTTTTTT. This gives the protein CASSVQVSTGELFF.

The rearrangement uses TRBV18 and TRBJ2-5; D is uncertain. The V gene lost 3 bases and the J gene lost 2 bases, with 7 bases spanning the gap. The CDR3 is made up of 13 amino acids. Germline values: CDR1 KGHSH, CDR2 LQKENI. The CDR3 nucleotides read TGTGCCAGCTCACCTAGCCCACAAGAGACCCAGTACTTC. This translates into CASSPSPQETQYF.

The chain has TRBV7-2 and TRBJ1-2, with TRBD1 matching 7 bases. The CDR3 has 13 amino acids. J was trimmed by 5 bases and V by 5 bases; bases with no gene match: 5. CDR1 is SGHTA, CDR2 FQGNSA, per germline. The CDR3 is CASSMGTVYGYTF. CDR3 DNA sequence: TGTGCCAGCAGCATGGGGACAGTATATGGCTACACCTTC.

This rearrangement joins TRBV29-1 to TRBJ1-1; 8 bases are a match to TRBD1. The germline V gene encodes CDR1 SQVTM and CDR2 ANQGSEA. CDR3 size: 18 residues. V was pared by 3 bases and J by 5 bases, with 20 bases of the junction left unmatched. The CDR3 coding sequence is TGCAGCGTTGATTCGATACCCGGGGCAGGGGGCAGGTGGACTGAAGCTTTCTTT. This encodes CSVDSIPGAGGRWTEAFF.

The rearrangement links TRBV23-1 to TRBJ2-2, with 10 bases aligning to TRBD1. TRBV23-1 is marked as an open reading frame, function uncertain. V dropped 1 base and J dropped 4; count of bases not matched to a gene: 3. There are 16 residues in the CDR3. CDR3 nucleotide sequence: TGCGCCAGCAGTCAATTGGGGACAGGGGTCACCGGGGAGCTGTTTTTT. Protein: CASSQLGTGVTGELFF.

This clone was picked up one time. The V call is TRBV9, the J call TRBJ1-5, with TRBD1 identical over 8 bases. The V and J ends lost 3 bases and 5 bases, in that order; junction bases with no gene match: 7. Germline V gene sequence: CDR1 SGDLS, CDR2 YYNGEE. This CDR3 comprises 15 residues. DNA of the CDR3: TGTGCCAGCAGCGCTCACGGACAGGGTGATCAGCCCCAGCATTTT. Translated, it gives CASSAHGQGDQPQHF.

This clone was seen only a few times. CDR3 coding DNA: TGTGCCAGCAGCTTAGCGGGGCCAGGAGCTTTCTTT. It codes for CASSLAGPGAFF. This chain links TRBV7-9 with TRBJ1-1; TRBD1 might be the D (5 bases). CDR3 length: 12 residues. V lost 0 bases to trimming and J lost 10 bases, with 9 bases between them. The germline V gene has CDR1 SEHNR and CDR2 FQNEAQ (reference sequence). Complete variable domain (other parts from reference TRBV7-9 and TRBJ1-1): DTGVSQNPRHKITKRGQNVTFRCDPISEHNRLYWYRQTLGQGPEFLTYFQNEAQLEKSRLLSDRFSAERPKGSFSTLEIQRTEQGDSAMYLCASSLAGPGAFFGQGTRLTVV.

This clone was detected a few times. The CDR3 loop is CASSLTGGDTGYTF. CDR3 DNA sequence: TGTGCCAGCAGCCTCACAGGGGGCGACACCGGCTACACCTTC. This sequence joins TRBV11-1 and TRBJ1-2; TRBD1 aligns across 9 bases. With V trimmed by 5 bases and J by 8 bases, 9 bases remained unmatched. In germline, CDR1 is SGHAT, CDR2 FQDESV (reference sequence). There are 14 residues in the CDR3.

This clone was counted only a few times. This chain links TRBV29-1 with TRBJ2-6; the D gene is possibly TRBD1 (6 bases). With 6 bases removed from V and 0 bases from J, the gap between germline ends came to 12 bases. The CDR3 loop spans 15 amino acids. In germline, CDR1 is SQVTM, CDR2 ANQGSEA. In DNA form, the CDR3 reads TGCAGCGTCCTAGGGGGATACTCTGGGGCCAACGTCCTGACTTTC. It specifies CSVLGGYSGANVLTF. The variable domain in full, with the rest retrieved from reference TRBV29-1 and TRBJ2-6, is SAVISQKPSRDICQRGTSLTIQCQVDSQVTMMFWYRQQPGQSLTLIATANQGSEATYESGFVIDKFPISRPNLTFSTLTVSNMSPEDSSIYLCSVLGGYSGANVLTFGAGSRLTVL.

The table lists this clone with a count of one. This chain joins TRBV29-1 and TRBJ1-2; 8 bases fit TRBD1. CDR3 length equals 13 residues. V shed 4 bases and J 4 bases; nucleotides not matched to a gene: 5. Germline CDR1 and CDR2: SQVTM and ANQGSEA. This CDR3 is CSVVSGTGYGYTF. As DNA, the CDR3 is TGCAGCGTTGTCTCCGGGACAGGCTATGGCTACACCTTC.

This clone was seen more than once but under ten times. The chain has TRBV29-1 and TRBJ2-5, with D possibly matching TRBD1 (6 bases). The end of the DNA is better explained by TRBJ2-7, so the J call may be wrong. CDR3 length equals 12 residues. Germline-derived CDR1 and CDR2 are SQVTM and ANQGSEA. CDR3 bases: TGCAGCGTTGGAGGGGGTACCTACGAGCAGTACTTC. Protein sequence: CSVGGGTYEQYF.

This clone was counted between two and nine times. The chain combines TRBV29-1 with TRBJ1-1; D unresolved. The CDR3 runs to 13 residues. The V gene's germline CDR1 is SQVTM and CDR2 ANQGSEA. Trimming removed 5 bases from V and 7 bases from J, with 17 bases in between. CDR3 in amino acids: CSVNPRATFEAFF. In DNA, the CDR3 is TGCAGCGTTAACCCCCGGGCGACCTTTGAAGCTTTCTTT.

The V gene is TRBV29-1, the J gene TRBJ2-7, with 10 nucleotides matching TRBD1. V lost 7 bases and J lost 2; bases outside the gene matches: 2. The CDR3 runs to 12 residues. From germline, CDR1 is SQVTM and CDR2 ANQGSEA. This CDR3 reads CSADRGAYEQYF. CDR3 DNA: TGCAGCGCGGACAGGGGGGCCTACGAGCAGTACTTC.

J is TRBJ1-6 and V is TRBV30; 8 nucleotides align to TRBD1. V dropped 0 bases and J dropped 5; count of bases not matched to a gene: 6. Looked up from germline, CDR1 is GTSNPN and CDR2 is SVGIG (reference sequence). The CDR3 consists of 16 residues. In nucleotides, the CDR3 is TGTGCCTGGAGTGTACGACAGGGGAGGAATAATTCACCCCTCCACTTT. This encodes CAWSVRQGRNNSPLHF.

V is TRBV5-6 and J is TRBJ2-7, with D perhaps matching TRBD1 or TRBD2 (5 bases each). Per the germline V gene, CDR1 is SGHDT and CDR2 is YYEEEE. The CDR3 has 15 amino acids. V was clipped by 1 base and J by 2 bases, with 13 bases between them. CDR3 sequence (DNA): TGTGCCAGCAGCTTGAGGTGGGACCGAGCCTACGAGCAGTACTTC. Protein product: CASSLRWDRAYEQYF.

The table lists this clone with a few counts. J is TRBJ2-7 and V is TRBV9; 7 bases align to TRBD2. Germline-derived CDR1 and CDR2 are SGDLS and YYNGEE. This CDR3 has 14 residues. The V segment lost 3 bases and the J segment 3 bases; nucleotides outside the gene matches: 6. CDR3 coding DNA: TGTGCCAGCAGCGCCGCGGGAGATCTCTACGAGCAGTACTTC. It codes for CASSAAGDLYEQYF.

The chain combines TRBV19 with TRBJ1-2, with TRBD1 matching 8 bases. The trim removed 11 bases at V and 4 bases at J, leaving 6 bases unmatched. This CDR3 region has 12 residues. Germline lookup yields CDR1 LNHDA and CDR2 SQIVND (reference sequence). The CDR3 region is CAVTGGSYGYTF. The CDR3 bases are TGTGCCGTAACAGGGGGTAGCTATGGCTACACCTTC.

This clone was seen only a few times. The chain uses TRBV6-6 and TRBJ2-5; 7 bases fit TRBD2. V dropped 6 bases and J dropped 4; count of bases not matched to a gene: 2. The germline CDR1 and CDR2 sequences are MNHNY and SVGAGI (reference sequence). This CDR3 comprises 12 residues. In DNA, the CDR3 is TGTGCCAGCAGATTAGCGGGAGAGACCCAGTACTTC. It translates to CASRLAGETQYF.

The J gene is TRBJ2-1, the V gene TRBV5-1; possibly TRBD1 for D (5 bases). Trimming cost V 7 bases and J 10 bases, with 18 bases left between them. Germline CDR1 and CDR2: SGHRS and YFSETQ. CDR3 length equals 13 residues. The CDR3 DNA is TGCGCCAGCTGTTCGACAGAGGTTGGGGAGCAGTTCTTC. Translated, it gives CASCSTEVGEQFF.

This rearrangement joins TRBV29-1 to TRBJ2-1, with unresolved D. The V gene's germline CDR1 is SQVTM and CDR2 ANQGSEA. V was trimmed by 4 bases and J by 6 bases, leaving 16 bases between them. This CDR3 has 14 amino acids. CDR3 sequence: CSVGKGLPSNEQFF. The DNA for the CDR3 is TGCAGCGTTGGGAAGGGCTTACCCTCCAATGAGCAGTTCTTC.

This clone came up a few times. The V gene is TRBV5-1, the J gene TRBJ1-1, with 9 bases lining up with TRBD1. The germline V gene has CDR1 SGHRS and CDR2 YFSETQ. This CDR3 is 13 amino acids long. J was trimmed by 10 bases and V by 4 bases; bases with no gene match: 8. The CDR3 nucleotides are TGCGCCAGCAGCATGGACAGGGGCTCGTCAGCTTTCTTT. This encodes CASSMDRGSSAFF.

This rearrangement joins TRBV5-1 to TRBJ2-7; 11 bases are a match to TRBD1. Germline lookup yields CDR1 SGHRS and CDR2 YFSETQ. Losses at the gene ends were 0 bases for V and 3 bases for J; bases not matched to a gene: 2. The CDR3 has 15 residues. The CDR3 nucleotides read TGCGCCAGCAGCTTGGCAGGGACAGGGGGCTACGAGCAGTACTTC. Protein: CASSLAGTGGYEQYF.

The chain recombines TRBV30 with TRBJ1-5; D uncertain. In germline, CDR1 is GTSNPN, CDR2 SVGIG (reference sequence). Deletions cut 1 base from V and 4 bases from J, with 8 bases between. The CDR3 is 13 residues long. This chain's CDR3 is CAWSATPNQPQHF. The CDR3 region has the DNA TGTGCCTGGAGTGCAACTCCTAATCAGCCCCAGCATTTT.